A selection of T cell receptor beta chains follows, all from one sample in a study of blood T cell repertoires in COVID-19. This table comes from immunoSEQ multiplex PCR, and its TCRdb copy is limited to in-frame clones, with some not included. The repertoire includes approximately 250,000 clones, approximately 89% of them detected once, and about 10% sits in the top ten. The material sequenced was peripheral blood. The receptors derive from a man aged 40-50 years with active or convalescent COVID-19. Both conserved end residues are part of each CDR3. The order of the fields is J gene, D gene, V gene, CDR3 protein, CDR3 DNA. D genes are given only for firm matches.

>TRBJ2-5|TRBD2|TRBV6-5
CASSYELADPRAQYF
TGTGCCAGCAGTTACGAACTAGCGGACCCCAGGGCCCAGTACTTC
>TRBJ1-1|TRBD1|TRBV5-4
CASSWWDSNTEAFF
TGTGCCAGCAGTTGGTGGGACAGCAACACTGAAGCTTTCTTT
>TRBJ2-7|-|TRBV19
CASSKKHGGSYEQYF
TGTGCCAGTAGTAAGAAACATGGCGGGTCCTACGAGCAGTACTTC
>TRBJ1-2|-|TRBV4-2
CASSQDLGGVHGYTF
TGTGCCAGCAGCCAAGATCTTGGGGGGGTTCATGGCTACACCTTC
>TRBJ1-2|-|TRBV5-1
CASSLGDIISYGYTF
TGCGCCAGCAGCTTGGGCGACATAATATCCTATGGCTACACCTTC
>TRBJ1-1|-|TRBV19
CASSIAAVNTEAFF
TGTGCCAGTAGTATAGCGGCGGTGAACACTGAAGCTTTCTTT
>TRBJ2-1|-|TRBV9
CASSPVRGEQFF
TGTGCCAGCAGCCCCGTAAGGGGGGAGCAGTTCTTC
>TRBJ2-1|-|TRBV16
CASSQGTRGREQFF
TGTGCCAGCAGCCAAGGGACTAGGGGGCGGGAGCAGTTCTTC
>TRBJ2-7|-|TRBV5-4
CASSDQRRSSYEQYF
TGTGCCAGCAGCGACCAGCGGAGGTCTTCCTACGAGCAGTACTTC
>TRBJ2-7|-|TRBV12-3/TRBV12-4
CASSYLRYEQYF
TGTGCCAGCAGTTACTTGAGGTACGAGCAGTACTTC